This T cell receptor (beta chain) originates from a study of vaccination and CD4 T cells after COVID-19. Study-wide background: Stimulation of the cells used overlapping spike peptide pools from SARS-CoV-2 and from the common cold coronaviruses HCoV-NL63, HCoV-OC43 and HCoV-229E. General study results and limits: For SARS-CoV-2-reactive clonotypes, the median went from approximately 21 to 38, a nonsignificant increase. Post-vaccination, and not before, a median roughly 86% of reactive clones appeared in convalescent patients.

As regards this clonotype: The target antigen is unknown. It is unclear where the CDR3 begins or ends on the DNA, so no DNA is shown, and the CDR3 is as TCRdb lists it.

The treatment is: roughly ten-day PBMC culture with coronavirus spike peptide pools or control peptides (ViraFEST assay). Cultured CD4+ T cell DNA was sequenced using the Oncomine TCR Beta short-read assay. From CD4+ T cells that had been cultured, genomic DNA was extracted. MiXCR was run by TCRdb on the PCR reads, yielding one entry per CDR3 protein. The data contain about 15,000 distinct CDR3 sequences, approximately 84% of them singletons. The CDR3 extends over 15 residues, inclusive of both ends. This TCR was sampled from a human donor who received a COVID-19 vaccine. Sequencing used CD4+ T cells from blood, cultured in vitro, obtained after SARS-CoV-2 vaccination. The V call is TRBV21-1, the J call TRBJ1-5. TRBV21-1 is designated a pseudogene. The CDR3 here is CASSYLCGLYQPQHF.